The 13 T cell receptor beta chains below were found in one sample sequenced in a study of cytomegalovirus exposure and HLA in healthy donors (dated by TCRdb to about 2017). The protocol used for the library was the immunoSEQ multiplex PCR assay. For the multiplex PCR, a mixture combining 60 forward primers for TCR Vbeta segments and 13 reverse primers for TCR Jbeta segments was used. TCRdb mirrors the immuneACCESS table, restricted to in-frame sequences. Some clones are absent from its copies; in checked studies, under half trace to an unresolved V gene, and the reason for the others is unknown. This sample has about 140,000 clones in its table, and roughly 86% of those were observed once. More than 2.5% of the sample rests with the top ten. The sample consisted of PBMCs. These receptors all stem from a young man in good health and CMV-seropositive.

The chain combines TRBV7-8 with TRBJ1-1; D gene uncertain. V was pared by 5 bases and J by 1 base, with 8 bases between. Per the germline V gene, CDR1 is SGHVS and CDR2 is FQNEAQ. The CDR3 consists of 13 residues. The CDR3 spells CASSPGRNTEAFF. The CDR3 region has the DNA TGTGCCAGCAGCCCCGGGAGGAACACTGAAGCTTTCTTT.

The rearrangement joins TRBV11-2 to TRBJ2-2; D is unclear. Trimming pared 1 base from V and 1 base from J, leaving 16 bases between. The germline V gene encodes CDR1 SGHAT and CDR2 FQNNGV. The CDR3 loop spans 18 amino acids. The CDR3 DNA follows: TGTGCCAGCAGCTTAGGTTTCGTCGAGCTTGGGAACACCGGGGAGCTGTTTTTT. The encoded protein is CASSLGFVELGNTGELFF.

The CDR3 DNA sequence: TGCGCCAGCAGCCAATGGGGACAGGGCAACACTGAAGCTTTCTTT. It yields the protein CASSQWGQGNTEAFF. The V gene is TRBV4-1, the J gene TRBJ1-1, with 9 positions matching TRBD1. V gave up 2 bases and J gave up 2 bases; unmatched junction bases: 3. The CDR3 extends over 15 amino acids. Germline CDR1 MGHRA, CDR2 YSYEKL.

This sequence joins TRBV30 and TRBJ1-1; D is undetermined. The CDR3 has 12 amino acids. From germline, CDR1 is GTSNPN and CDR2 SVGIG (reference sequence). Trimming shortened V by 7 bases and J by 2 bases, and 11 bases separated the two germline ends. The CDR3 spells CASDGRNTEAFF. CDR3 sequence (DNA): TGTGCCTCCGACGGGAGAAACACTGAAGCTTTCTTT.

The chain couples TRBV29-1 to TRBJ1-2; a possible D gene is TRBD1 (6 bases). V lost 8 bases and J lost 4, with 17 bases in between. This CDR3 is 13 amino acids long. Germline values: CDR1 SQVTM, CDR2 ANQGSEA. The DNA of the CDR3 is TGCAGCTATGAACGGACAGACCTCTATGGCTACACCTTC. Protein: CSYERTDLYGYTF.

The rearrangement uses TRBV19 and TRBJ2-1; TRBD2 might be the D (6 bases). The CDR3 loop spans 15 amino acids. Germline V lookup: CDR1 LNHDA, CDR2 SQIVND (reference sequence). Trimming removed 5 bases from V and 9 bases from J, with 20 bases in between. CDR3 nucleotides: TGTGCCAGTAGTCCGGACTACACCAGGCGGGGTGAGCAGTTCTTC. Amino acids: CASSPDYTRRGEQFF.

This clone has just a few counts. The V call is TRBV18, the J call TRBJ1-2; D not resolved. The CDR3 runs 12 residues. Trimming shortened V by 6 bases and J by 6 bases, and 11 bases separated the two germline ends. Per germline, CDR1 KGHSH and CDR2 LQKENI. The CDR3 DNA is TGTGCCAGCTCCTGGATTCGGGATGGCTACACCTTC. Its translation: CASSWIRDGYTF.

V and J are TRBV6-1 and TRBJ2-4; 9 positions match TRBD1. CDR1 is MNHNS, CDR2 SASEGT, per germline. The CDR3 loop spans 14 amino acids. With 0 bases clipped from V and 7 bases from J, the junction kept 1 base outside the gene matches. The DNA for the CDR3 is TGTGCCAGCAGTGAAGCGGACAGGGGCAACATTCAGTACTTC. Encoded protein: CASSEADRGNIQYF.

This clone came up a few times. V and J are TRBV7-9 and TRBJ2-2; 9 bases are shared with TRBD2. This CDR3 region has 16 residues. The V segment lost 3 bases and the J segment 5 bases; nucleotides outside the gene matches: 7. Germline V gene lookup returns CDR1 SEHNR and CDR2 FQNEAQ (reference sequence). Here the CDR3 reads CASSFGAGGRTGELFF. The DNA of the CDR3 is TGTGCCAGCAGCTTCGGAGCGGGAGGTAGAACCGGGGAGCTGTTTTTT.

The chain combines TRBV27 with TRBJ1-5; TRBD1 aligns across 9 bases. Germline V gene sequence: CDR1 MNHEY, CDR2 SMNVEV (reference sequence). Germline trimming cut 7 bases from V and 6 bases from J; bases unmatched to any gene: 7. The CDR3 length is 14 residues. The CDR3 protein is CASKTGQGSQPQHF. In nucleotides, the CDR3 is TGTGCCAGCAAAACAGGACAGGGGAGTCAGCCCCAGCATTTT.

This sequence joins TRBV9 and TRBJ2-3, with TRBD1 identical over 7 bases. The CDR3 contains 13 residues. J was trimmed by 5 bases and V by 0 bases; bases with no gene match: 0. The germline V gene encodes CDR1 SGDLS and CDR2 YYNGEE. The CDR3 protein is CASSVDRGDTQYF. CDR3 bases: TGTGCCAGCAGCGTAGACAGGGGAGATACGCAGTATTTT.

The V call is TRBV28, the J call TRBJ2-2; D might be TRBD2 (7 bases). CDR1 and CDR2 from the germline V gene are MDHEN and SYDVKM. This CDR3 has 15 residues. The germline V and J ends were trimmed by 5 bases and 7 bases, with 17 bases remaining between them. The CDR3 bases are TGTGCCAGCAGTCTAATGGGGGGGGCTGGCGGGGAGCTGTTTTTT. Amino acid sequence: CASSLMGGAGGELFF.

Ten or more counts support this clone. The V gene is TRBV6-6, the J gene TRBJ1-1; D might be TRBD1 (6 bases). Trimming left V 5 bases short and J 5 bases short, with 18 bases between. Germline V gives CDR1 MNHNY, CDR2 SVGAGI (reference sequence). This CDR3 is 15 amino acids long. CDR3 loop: CASSPQEGGTTEAFF. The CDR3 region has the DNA TGTGCCAGCAGTCCCCAGGAAGGGGGAACTACTGAAGCTTTCTTT.